These 7 T cell receptor beta chains share one sample of origin, sequenced in a study of identifying expanded T cells in peripheral blood. Using immunoSEQ multiplex PCR, the repertoire was profiled, and TCRdb retains in-frame clones only, with some absent. The data hold over 80,000 clones, with around 85% observed a single time. The sample comprised blood. The receptors stem from a person aged 18 to 70 in good health.

The chain uses TRBV5-6 and TRBJ2-1; TRBD1 agrees at 9 bases. The V segment lost 1 base and the J segment 7 bases; nucleotides outside the gene matches: 9. From germline, CDR1 is SGHDT and CDR2 YYEEEE. This CDR3 spans 16 amino acids. The CDR3 loop is CASSLPHRGRMNEQFF. The CDR3 DNA reads TGTGCCAGCAGCTTGCCTCACAGGGGGCGAATGAATGAGCAGTTCTTC.

The genes are TRBV9 and TRBJ2-5, with TRBD1 identical over 9 bases. The CDR3 spans 16 residues. Germline CDR1 reads SGDLS; CDR2 reads YYNGEE. The V gene end was trimmed by 3 bases and the J gene end by 4 bases; junction bases not matched to a gene: 10. CDR3 bases: TGTGCCAGCAGCGACCCCAACAGGGGGCGCTTAGAGACCCAGTACTTC. Residues: CASSDPNRGRLETQYF.

V is TRBV2 and J is TRBJ1-1; D not resolved. Deletions cut 5 bases from V and 3 bases from J, with 4 bases between. The CDR3 runs to 11 residues. Germline values: CDR1 SNHLY, CDR2 FYNNEI. CDR3 nucleotide sequence: TGTGCCAGCAGTAAAGACACTGAAGCTTTCTTT. This translates into CASSKDTEAFF.

The chain has TRBV15 and TRBJ2-7; D uncertain. Germline assignment: CDR1 LNHNV and CDR2 YYDKDF (reference sequence). Between the trimmed V and J ends, which lost 4 bases and 1 base, there was a span of 20 bases. The CDR3 consists of 17 residues. CDR3 sequence reads: CATSTKPWADLSYEQYF. CDR3 nucleotides: TGTGCCACCAGCACTAAGCCATGGGCAGATTTATCCTACGAGCAGTACTTC.

This sequence joins TRBV7-9 and TRBJ1-6; D call uncertain. This CDR3 comprises 15 residues. Trimming took 5 bases from V and 0 from J, leaving 8 bases between them. The germline gives CDR1 SEHNR, CDR2 FQNEAQ (reference sequence). CDR3 in DNA: TGTGCCAGCAGCCCCCTGGGCTCCTATAATTCACCCCTCCACTTT. The encoded protein is CASSPLGSYNSPLHF.

The chain uses TRBV29-1 and TRBJ2-7; either TRBD1 or TRBD2 may fit D (5 bases each). This CDR3 is 14 amino acids long. The ends were cut back, 4 bases at V and 5 bases at J, with 18 bases in the middle. In germline, CDR1 is SQVTM, CDR2 ANQGSEA. CDR3 protein: CSVVLGTSPNEQYF. CDR3 sequence (DNA): TGCAGCGTTGTCCTCGGGACCTCCCCAAACGAGCAGTACTTC.

DNA of the CDR3: TGTGCCAGCAGATTGGACAGGGGGGTGTCCGGGGAGCTGTTTTTT. Residues: CASRLDRGVSGELFF. The V gene is TRBV7-6, the J gene TRBJ2-2, with 10 bases fitting TRBD1. Germline CDR1 and CDR2: SGHVS and FNYEAQ. The junction had 7 bases not matched to a gene; V was cut back by 6 bases and J by 6 bases. This CDR3 region has 15 residues.